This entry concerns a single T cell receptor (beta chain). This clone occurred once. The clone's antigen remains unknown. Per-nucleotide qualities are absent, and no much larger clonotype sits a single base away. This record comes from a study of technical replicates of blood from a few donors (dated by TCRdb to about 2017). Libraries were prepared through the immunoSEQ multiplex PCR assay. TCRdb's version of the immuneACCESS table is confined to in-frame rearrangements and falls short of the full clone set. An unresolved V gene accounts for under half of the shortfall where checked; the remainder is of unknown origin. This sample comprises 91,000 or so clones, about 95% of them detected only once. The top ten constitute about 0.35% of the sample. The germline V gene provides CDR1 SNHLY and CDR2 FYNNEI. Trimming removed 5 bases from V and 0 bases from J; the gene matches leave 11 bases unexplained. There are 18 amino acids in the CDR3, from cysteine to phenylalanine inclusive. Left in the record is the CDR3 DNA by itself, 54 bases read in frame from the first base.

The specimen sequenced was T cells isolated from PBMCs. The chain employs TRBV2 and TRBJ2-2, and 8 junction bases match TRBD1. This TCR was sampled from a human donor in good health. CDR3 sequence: CASSTKTTGEANTGELFF. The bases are TGTGCCAGCAGTACGAAAACGACAGGGGAAGCGAACACCGGGGAGCTGTTTTTT.